The 32 T cell receptor beta chains below come from one sample, sequenced in a study of technical replicates of blood from several donors. Assay: immunoSEQ multiplex PCR; the TCRdb copy retains only in-frame clones and omits some. The sample holds 72,000 or so clones, over 80% seen once. What was sequenced was T cells isolated from PBMCs. The receptors here all came from a human donor in good health.

This clone was counted only a few times. The V call is TRBV27, the J call TRBJ1-1; weak D call: TRBD1 (6 bases). Germline CDR1 reads MNHEY; CDR2 reads SMNVEV (reference sequence). The CDR3 length is 13 residues. V was cut by 3 bases and J by 4 bases, with 9 bases left in between. The chain's CDR3 is CASSLVRGTEAFF. DNA for the CDR3: TGTGCCAGCAGTTTGGTCAGGGGCACTGAAGCTTTCTTT.

The rearrangement uses TRBV18 and TRBJ2-7; D possibly corresponds to TRBD2 (5 bases). Germline V CDR1 and CDR2: KGHSH, LQKENI. The V and J ends lost 6 bases and 4 bases respectively, with 16 bases between them. This CDR3 region has 14 residues. DNA of the CDR3: TGTGCCAGCTCTCGGGATCGAGAGATGTACGAGCAGTACTTC. This gives the protein CASSRDREMYEQYF.

The chain couples TRBV15 to TRBJ2-7; 8 nucleotides match TRBD2. CDR1 is LNHNV and CDR2 is YYDKDF in the germline V gene (reference sequence). The CDR3 contains 16 residues. Germline trimming cut 5 bases from V and 4 bases from J; bases unmatched to any gene: 13. The CDR3 sequence: CATSEPISGSGYEQYF. Here the CDR3 DNA reads TGTGCCACCAGCGAACCGATCAGCGGGAGTGGGTACGAGCAGTACTTC.

The CDR3 DNA reads TGCGCCAGCAGCCAGTCTGTCGGTTCCTATGGCTACACCTTC. Protein sequence: CASSQSVGSYGYTF. The rearrangement links TRBV4-1 to TRBJ1-2; no clear D gene. Trimming left V 3 bases short and J 4 bases short, with 12 bases between. CDR1 is MGHRA and CDR2 is YSYEKL in the germline V gene. CDR3 length: 14 residues.

The V gene is TRBV4-3, the J gene TRBJ1-3; D unresolved. V was cut by 1 base and J by 0 bases, with 10 bases left in between. This CDR3 is 16 amino acids long. CDR1 is LGHNA and CDR2 is YSLEER in the germline V gene. In DNA form, the CDR3 reads TGCGCCAGCAGCCAAGTAATCGACAACTCTGGAAACACCATATATTTT. Encoded protein: CASSQVIDNSGNTIYF.

The chain links TRBV28 to TRBJ2-2, with TRBD2 matching over 8 bases. The trim removed 2 bases at V and 1 base at J, leaving 0 bases unmatched. Germline V gene lookup returns CDR1 MDHEN and CDR2 SYDVKM. The CDR3 covers 15 residues. CDR3 coding DNA: TGTGCCAGCAGTTTAACTAGCGGGAACACCGGGGAGCTGTTTTTT. Residues: CASSLTSGNTGELFF.

This chain uses TRBV9 with TRBJ1-5; 8 bases match TRBD1. The CDR3 extends over 14 amino acids. The germline V gene encodes CDR1 SGDLS and CDR2 YYNGEE. The ends lost 0 bases at V and 7 bases at J; junction bases unmatched: 3. CDR3 residues: CASSVGNRGQPQHF. The CDR3 DNA is TGTGCCAGCAGCGTAGGGAACAGGGGGCAGCCCCAGCATTTT.

The chain employs TRBV27 and TRBJ2-7, with 8 positions matching TRBD2. The germline V gene has CDR1 MNHEY and CDR2 SMNVEV (reference sequence). The junction had 13 bases not matched to a gene; V was cut back by 2 bases and J by 1 base. CDR3 length equals 18 residues. The chain's CDR3 is CASSLISGGLGLSYEQYF. The CDR3, as DNA: TGTGCCAGCAGTTTAATCTCGGGAGGGCTCGGGTTGTCCTACGAGCAGTACTTC.

The V call is TRBV13, the J call TRBJ2-7; no definite D call. This CDR3 is built from 12 residues. With 5 bases removed from V and 5 bases from J, the gap between germline ends came to 10 bases. Germline assignment: CDR1 PRHDT and CDR2 FYEKMQ (reference sequence). CDR3: CASSPSVHEQYF. The CDR3 DNA sequence: TGTGCCAGCAGCCCTTCGGTCCACGAGCAGTACTTC.

The J gene is TRBJ2-7, the V gene TRBV29-1; possibly TRBD2 for D (5 bases). Trimming removed 5 bases from V and 2 bases from J, with 13 bases in between. From germline, CDR1 is SQVTM and CDR2 ANQGSEA. This CDR3 is built from 13 residues. CDR3: CSVWTATTYEQYF. CDR3 bases: TGCAGCGTTTGGACGGCGACTACCTACGAGCAGTACTTC.

V and J are TRBV15 and TRBJ1-3; D ambiguous. CDR1 and CDR2 from the germline V gene are LNHNV and YYDKDF (reference sequence). This CDR3 has 16 amino acids. Trimming shortened V by 2 bases and J by 3 bases, and 14 bases separated the two germline ends. The CDR3 is CATSRHEGRNGNTIYF. CDR3 sequence (DNA): TGTGCCACCAGCAGACACGAGGGTAGAAATGGAAACACCATATATTTT.

The gene calls are TRBV14 and TRBJ2-7; D not certain. In germline, CDR1 is SGHDN, CDR2 FVKESK. The V gene lost 0 bases and the J gene lost 5 bases, with 11 bases spanning the gap. CDR3 size: 14 residues. The CDR3 DNA follows: TGTGCCAGCAGCCAAGAGCTCCCTCCGGACGAGCAGTACTTC. It codes for CASSQELPPDEQYF.

The chain carries TRBV10-2 and TRBJ1-2, with TRBD1 matching 12 bases. The CDR3 sequence is 12 residues long. Germline CDR1 reads WSHSY; CDR2 reads SAAADI. The trim removed 8 bases at V and 7 bases at J, leaving 2 bases unmatched. The CDR3, as DNA: TGCGCCAGCGGGGGACAGGGGGCTGGCTACACCTTC. This sequence encodes CASGGQGAGYTF.

The gene calls are TRBV6-1 and TRBJ1-4; 10 bases are a match to TRBD1. Germline V lookup: CDR1 MNHNS, CDR2 SASEGT. V gave up 5 bases and J gave up 7 bases; unmatched junction bases: 4. The CDR3 loop spans 14 amino acids. CDR3 coding DNA: TGTGCCAGCAGTTGGACAGGGGGGAGTGAAAAACTGTTTTTT. Protein: CASSWTGGSEKLFF.

The chain combines TRBV7-2 with TRBJ2-7; 9 bases line up with TRBD1. Germline CDR1 reads SGHTA; CDR2 reads FQGNSA. The CDR3 spans 16 residues. V lost 6 bases, J lost 2 bases, and 11 bases stayed unmatched. The CDR3 DNA follows: TGTGCCAGCAGGCCGACAGGGGGAACAGGACCCTACGAGCAGTACTTC. Protein product: CASRPTGGTGPYEQYF.

This sequence joins TRBV12-5 and TRBJ1-1; D is unresolved. The CDR3 contains 11 residues. Per the germline V gene, CDR1 is LGHNT and CDR2 is FRNRAP. Trimming took off 5 bases at V and 5 bases at J, with 6 bases between the two ends. CDR3 amino acids: CASGPGTEAFF. CDR3 bases: TGTGCTAGTGGTCCAGGTACTGAAGCTTTCTTT.

A single count supports this clone. The V gene is TRBV7-2, the J gene TRBJ2-5; 8 nucleotides match TRBD2. Germline loops: CDR1 SGHTA, CDR2 FQGNSA. The J segment lost 4 bases and the V segment lost 2 bases, leaving 3 bases of the junction unmatched. The CDR3 sequence is 14 residues long. The CDR3 DNA is TGTGCCAGCAGCTTATATCTAGCGGGAGAGACCCAGTACTTC. Translated, it gives CASSLYLAGETQYF.

This clone was seen more than once but under ten times. The rearrangement joins TRBV19 to TRBJ1-4; tentative D call: TRBD1 (6 bases). The germline V and J ends were trimmed by 10 bases and 8 bases, with 17 bases remaining between them. This CDR3 has 13 amino acids. Germline CDR1 LNHDA, CDR2 SQIVND (reference sequence). The CDR3 region is CATRRGRLEKLFF. In DNA form, the CDR3 reads TGTGCCACCAGGCGGGGGCGCCTCGAAAAACTGTTTTTT.

The rearrangement uses TRBV30 and TRBJ2-7, with a weak D call TRBD2 (6 bases). Germline CDR1 reads GTSNPN; CDR2 reads SVGIG (reference sequence). The CDR3 has 12 residues. The ends were cut back, 2 bases at V and 3 bases at J, with 8 bases in the middle. In DNA form, the CDR3 reads TGTGCCTGGAGTTGGGAGGACTACGAGCAGTACTTC. Translation: CAWSWEDYEQYF. The full variable domain, in which reference TRBV30 and TRBJ2-7 provide the parts outside the CDR3, is SQTIHQWPATLVQPVGSPLSLECTVEGTSNPNLYWYRQAAGRGLQLLFYSVGIGQISSEVPQNLSASRPQDRQFILSSKKLLLSDSGFYLCAWSWEDYEQYFGPGTRLTVT.

V usage is TRBV7-2 and J usage is TRBJ2-3, with a weak D call TRBD1 (6 bases). The CDR3 extends over 15 amino acids. Trimming pared 1 base from V and 3 bases from J, leaving 11 bases between. Germline V CDR1 and CDR2: SGHTA, FQGNSA. The CDR3 region is CASSLGSGATDTQYF. The CDR3 DNA follows: TGTGCCAGCAGCTTAGGGTCAGGGGCTACAGATACGCAGTATTTT.

V usage is TRBV5-1 and J usage is TRBJ1-2; D not resolved. Germline V gene data show CDR1 as SGHRS and CDR2 as YFSETQ. The CDR3 extends over 17 amino acids. Trimming took 4 bases from V and 5 from J, leaving 24 bases between them. The CDR3 loop is CASSVVSIAGELYGYTF. For the CDR3, the DNA is TGCGCCAGCAGCGTGGTCAGCATAGCCGGGGAACTATATGGCTACACCTTC.

The chain combines TRBV6-5 with TRBJ2-1, with unresolved D. Trimming stripped 2 bases from V and 5 bases from J, with 4 bases between. Germline values: CDR1 MNHEY, CDR2 SVGAGI. This CDR3 has 12 residues. This chain's CDR3 is CASSYPNNEQFF. The CDR3 DNA reads as TGTGCCAGCAGTTACCCTAACAATGAGCAGTTCTTC.

The chain joins TRBV7-7 to TRBJ2-1; a weak D match, TRBD2 (6 bases). Germline CDR1 SSHAT, CDR2 FNYEAQ (reference sequence). Between the trimmed V and J ends, which lost 4 bases and 4 bases, there was a span of 14 bases. The CDR3 extends over 15 amino acids. The CDR3 reads CASSSGTPPYNEQFF. The CDR3, as DNA: TGTGCCAGCAGCTCCGGGACTCCCCCTTACAATGAGCAGTTCTTC.

The chain links TRBV9 to TRBJ2-7; TRBD1 aligns across 9 bases. V dropped 0 bases and J dropped 4; count of bases not matched to a gene: 23. Germline V gene data show CDR1 as SGDLS and CDR2 as YYNGEE. The CDR3 is 21 amino acids. CDR3 nucleotides: TGTGCCAGCAGCGTAGAGGCCGCGGGACAGGGTCTATCAGGGCTCCGGTACGAGCAGTACTTC. Protein sequence: CASSVEAAGQGLSGLRYEQYF.

This chain uses TRBV7-9 with TRBJ2-2; no firm D call. The germline V and J ends were trimmed by 7 bases and 8 bases, with 8 bases remaining between them. The CDR3 is made up of 11 amino acids. Germline CDR1 reads SEHNR; CDR2 reads FQNEAQ (reference sequence). For the CDR3, the DNA is TGTGCCAGCATTCAAGCGGGGGAGCTGTTTTTT. It translates to CASIQAGELFF.

The rearrangement joins TRBV5-1 to TRBJ2-1; TRBD2 aligns across 11 bases. CDR1 is SGHRS, CDR2 YFSETQ, per germline. This CDR3 has 14 residues. The junction had 5 bases not matched to a gene; V was cut back by 5 bases and J by 7 bases. The CDR3, as DNA: TGCGCCAGCAGACTAGCGGGAGAGGGAAATGAGCAGTTCTTC. Its protein is CASRLAGEGNEQFF.

The rearrangement joins TRBV9 to TRBJ2-7; 8 nucleotides align to TRBD1. Germline loops: CDR1 SGDLS, CDR2 YYNGEE. The CDR3 runs to 14 residues. V was clipped by 4 bases and J by 7 bases; unmatched bases: 10. The CDR3 nucleotides are TGTGCCAGCAGCCTAGACAGGGGATCGGGGGAGCAGTACTTC. It encodes CASSLDRGSGEQYF. Using reference TRBV9 and TRBJ2-7 for the parts outside the CDR3, the full variable domain is DSGVTQTPKHLITATGQRVTLRCSPRSGDLSVYWYQQSLDQGLQFLIQYYNGEERAKGNILERFSAQQFPDLHSELNLSSLELGDSALYFCASSLDRGSGEQYFGPGTRLTVT.

Comment on this clone: A junction boundary mismatches the germline segment, possibly from a read error. The rearrangement uses TRBV19 and TRBJ2-7, with D possibly matching TRBD1 (6 bases). CDR3 size: 13 residues. Germline CDR1 is LNHDA and CDR2 is SQIVND (reference sequence). This CDR3 reads CASSISLRQGKNF. Written as DNA, the CDR3 is TGTGCCAGTAGTATATCCCTACGGCAGGGGAAGAACTTC.

This rearrangement joins TRBV5-4 to TRBJ2-3, with D perhaps matching TRBD1 (6 bases). The germline V and J ends were trimmed by 5 bases and 0 bases, with 10 bases remaining between them. Germline assignment: CDR1 SGHNT and CDR2 YYREEE (reference sequence). The CDR3 contains 14 residues. DNA of the CDR3: TGTGCCAGCAGTTCCGACAGGAGCACAGATACGCAGTATTTT. It yields the protein CASSSDRSTDTQYF.

The chain carries TRBV11-1 and TRBJ2-1; 7 nucleotides align to TRBD2. This CDR3 contains 14 residues. In germline, CDR1 is SGHAT, CDR2 FQDESV (reference sequence). V trimming: 6 bases; J trimming: 5 bases; junction bases outside the gene matches: 7. The CDR3 protein is CASRREPINNEQFF. CDR3 in DNA: TGTGCCAGCAGGCGGGAGCCGATTAACAATGAGCAGTTCTTC. Full variable domain (outside the CDR3, taken from reference TRBV11-1 and TRBJ2-1): EAEVAQSPRYKITEKSQAVAFWCDPISGHATLYWYRQILGQGPELLVQFQDESVVDDSQLPKDRFSAERLKGVDSTLKIQPAELGDSAMYLCASRREPINNEQFFGPGTRLTVL.

The rearrangement uses TRBV19 and TRBJ1-1; 9 bases map to TRBD1. This CDR3 has 13 residues. Germline CDR1 and CDR2: LNHDA and SQIVND (reference sequence). V dropped 11 bases and J dropped 5; count of bases not matched to a gene: 9. CDR3 region: CASSGQGGTEAFF. In DNA, the CDR3 is TGTGCCTCCTCGGGACAGGGAGGGACTGAAGCTTTCTTT.

The chain recombines TRBV5-4 with TRBJ2-3; the match to TRBD2 covers 10 bases. The ends lost 4 bases at V and 2 bases at J; junction bases unmatched: 7. This CDR3 is 16 amino acids long. From germline, CDR1 is SGHNT and CDR2 YYREEE (reference sequence). The CDR3 is CASSASLAGFTDTQYF. The CDR3 DNA follows: TGTGCCAGCAGCGCCTCACTAGCGGGGTTCACAGATACGCAGTATTTT.